Listed below are T cell receptor beta chains from one sample, sequenced in a study of T cell responses to AZD1222 COVID-19 vaccine. Some clones are missing from TCRdb's copy, which holds only in-frame ones; the method was immunoSEQ multiplex PCR. Of 70,000 to 85,000 clones listed, 83% are singletons. The specimen was peripheral blood, collected 28 days after the second AZD1222 dose. Receptor source: an adult who received the AZD1222 COVID-19 vaccine. CDR3s include the opening cysteine and the closing phenylalanine or tryptophan. Clone size is stated in some rows and not others, as once, few, many or a class when expanded.

clone_size v_call cdr3_aa
once TRBV9 CASSGWLAYGYTF
. TRBV7-2 CASSFSSGRRETQYF
. TRBV28 CASSKGNQPQHF
. TRBV9 CASSAAGTEETQYF
. TRBV29-1 CSVETFTPRTDTQYF
. TRBV15 CATSRDFGENEKLFF
. TRBV4-3 CASSQERYMNTEAFF
. TRBV12-3/TRBV12-4 CASSFRGSYGYTF
. TRBV7-2 CASSLYTDTQYF
. TRBV18 CASSPSGAPYEQYF
. TRBV2 CASGDRGLYEQYF
. TRBV7-7 CASSLEGFTSGELFF
. TRBV7-7 CASSLGRTVNTGELFF
. TRBV12-5 CASGQLFPAVYNEQFF
once TRBV25-1 CASQFTGKDTEAFF
once TRBV6-5 CASFTGFGNEKLFF
. TRBV3-1/TRBV3-2 CASSQENQPQHF
. TRBV5-1 CASSLGPSQETQYF
. TRBV27 CASSLWGDSYNEQFF
few TRBV7-3 CASSVAGGAYEQYF
. TRBV19 CASSISVALDTQYF
. TRBV7-2 CASKMTSGERGEQYF
. TRBV7-2 CASSFGGGRAGRAEQYF
. TRBV9 CASSVEPAGVLEQFF
. TRBV9 CASSPDGYSGNTIYF
. TRBV6-2/TRBV6-3 CASSSRPKRLREQFF
. TRBV15 CATSRGGLVGQPQHF
. TRBV6-1 CASSDRDEQYF
. TRBV5-5 CASSRDLGSNQPQHF
. TRBV7-2 CASSRTRAIGYTF
. TRBV6-6 CASSSGQGNTEAFF
. TRBV7-6 CASSFRIGVGGSFTEAFF
. TRBV14 CASSQPLAGSYEQYF
. TRBV25-1 CASSAAVGGHETQYF
. TRBV11-2 CASARAGKSNEQFF
. TRBV6-5 CASSSPGGIETQYF
. TRBV7-2 CASSLHRDTVYYEQYF
few TRBV7-8 CASSLASRQGYTEAFF
. TRBV11-2 CASSPVGFEQYF
. TRBV7-6 CASTGRSREVPGELFF
. TRBV7-2 CASSLLAGIYNEQFF
. TRBV24-1 CATCTGDSNQPQHF
. TRBV28 CASSAPSGRVDEQFF
. TRBV30 CAWSARHEAFF
. TRBV7-9 CASSPFGEPYEQYF
. TRBV28 CASSLVNEQFF
. TRBV28 CASRLGGNYGYTF
. TRBV2 CASSELSPGSGNTIYF
. TRBV27 CASTAVTSGGYNEQFF
. TRBV7-3 CASSLGQRRQETQYF
once TRBV28 CASSFGTAGNTIYF
. TRBV6-5 CASSYGPGSYEQYF
. TRBV4-3 CASSQGGSPLHF
. TRBV12-3/TRBV12-4 CASSQLNSPLHF
. TRBV27 CASRVDIGTSSYEQYF
. TRBV30 CAWASSPYNEQFF
. TRBV11-3 CASSPVPSGRGDNEQFF
. TRBV7-2 CASSLDGLYYEQYF
few TRBV28 CASSLWKGKLSNQPQHF
. TRBV4-1 CASSQDRDQPQHF